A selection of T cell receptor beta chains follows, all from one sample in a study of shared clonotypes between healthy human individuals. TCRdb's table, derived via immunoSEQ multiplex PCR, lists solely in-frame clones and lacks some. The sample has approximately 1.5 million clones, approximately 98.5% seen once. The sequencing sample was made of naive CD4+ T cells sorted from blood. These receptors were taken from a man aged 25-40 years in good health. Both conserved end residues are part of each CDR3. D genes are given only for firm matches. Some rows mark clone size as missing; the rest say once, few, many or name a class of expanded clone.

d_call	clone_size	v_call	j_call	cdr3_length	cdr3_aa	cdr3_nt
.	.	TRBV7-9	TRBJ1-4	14	CASRPGATNEKLFF	TGTGCCAGCCGTCCGGGTGCAACTAATGAAAAACTGTTTTTT
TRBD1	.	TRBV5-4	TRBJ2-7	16	CASSRFGTGGFYEQYF	TGTGCCAGCAGCCGATTTGGGACAGGGGGTTTCTACGAGCAGTACTTC
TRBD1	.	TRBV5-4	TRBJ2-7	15	CASSLKDRLSYEQYF	TGTGCCAGCAGCTTGAAGGACAGGCTATCCTACGAGCAGTACTTC
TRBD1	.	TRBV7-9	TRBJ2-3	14	CASSLGQVTDTQYF	TGTGCCAGCAGCTTGGGACAGGTGACAGATACGCAGTATTTT
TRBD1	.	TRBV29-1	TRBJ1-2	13	CSVETGAGYGYTF	TGCAGCGTTGAGACAGGGGCGGGCTATGGCTACACCTTC
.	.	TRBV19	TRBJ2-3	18	CASTHLGVGGGGTDTQYF	TGTGCCAGTACCCATTTGGGGGTCGGGGGCGGTGGCACAGATACGCAGTATTTT
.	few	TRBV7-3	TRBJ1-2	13	CASPISENDGYTF	TGTGCCAGCCCTATTAGTGAAAACGATGGCTACACCTTC
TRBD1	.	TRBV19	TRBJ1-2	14	CASSIAQGAHGYTF	TGTGCCAGTAGTATAGCGCAGGGGGCTCATGGCTACACCTTC
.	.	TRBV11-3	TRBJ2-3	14	CASSWGSDTDTQYF	TGTGCCAGCAGCTGGGGGAGCGACACAGATACGCAGTATTTT
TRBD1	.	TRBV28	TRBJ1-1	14	CASSSSGGGTEAFF	TGTGCCAGCAGTTCCTCAGGGGGCGGCACTGAAGCTTTCTTT